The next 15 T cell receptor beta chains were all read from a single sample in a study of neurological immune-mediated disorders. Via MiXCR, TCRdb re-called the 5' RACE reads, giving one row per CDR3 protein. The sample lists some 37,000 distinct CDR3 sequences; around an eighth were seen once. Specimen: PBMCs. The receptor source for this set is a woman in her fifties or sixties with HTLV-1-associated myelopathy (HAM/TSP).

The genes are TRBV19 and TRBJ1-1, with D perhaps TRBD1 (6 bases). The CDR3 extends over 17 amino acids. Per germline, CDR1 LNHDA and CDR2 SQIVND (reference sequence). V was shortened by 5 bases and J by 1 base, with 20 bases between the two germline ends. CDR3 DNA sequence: TGTGCCAGTAGTTCCTCCCCCCTACAGGGTAAGAACACTGAAGCTTTCTTT. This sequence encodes CASSSSPLQGKNTEAFF.

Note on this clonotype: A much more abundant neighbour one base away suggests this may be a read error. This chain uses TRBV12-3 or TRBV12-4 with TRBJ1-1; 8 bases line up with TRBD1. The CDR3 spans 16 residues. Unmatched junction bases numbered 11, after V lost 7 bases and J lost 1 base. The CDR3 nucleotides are TGTGCCAGCACAATTAACAGGGGGAAGGGGAACACTGAAGCTTTCTTT. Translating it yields CASTINRGKGNTEAFF.

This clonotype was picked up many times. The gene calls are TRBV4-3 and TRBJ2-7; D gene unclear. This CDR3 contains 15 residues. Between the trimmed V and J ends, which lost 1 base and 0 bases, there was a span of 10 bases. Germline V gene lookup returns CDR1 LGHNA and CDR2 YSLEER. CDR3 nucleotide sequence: TGCGCCAGCAGCCAAGCTGCAGGAAGCTCCTACGAGCAGTACTTC. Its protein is CASSQAAGSSYEQYF.

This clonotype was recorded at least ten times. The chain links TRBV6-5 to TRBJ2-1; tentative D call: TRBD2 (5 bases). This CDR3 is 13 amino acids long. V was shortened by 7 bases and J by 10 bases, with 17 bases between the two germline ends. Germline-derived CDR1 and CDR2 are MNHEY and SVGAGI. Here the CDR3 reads CASTTGPRGEQFF. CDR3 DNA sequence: TGTGCCAGCACTACGGGCCCCCGCGGGGAGCAGTTCTTC.

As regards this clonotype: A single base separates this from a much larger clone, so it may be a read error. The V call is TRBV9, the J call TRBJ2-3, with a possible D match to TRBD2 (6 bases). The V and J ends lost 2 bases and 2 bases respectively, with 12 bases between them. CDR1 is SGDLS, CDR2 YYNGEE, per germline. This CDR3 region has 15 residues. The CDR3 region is CASSVASGFTDTQYF. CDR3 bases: TGTGCCAGCAGCGTCGCAAGCGGGTTCACAGATACGCAGTATTTT.

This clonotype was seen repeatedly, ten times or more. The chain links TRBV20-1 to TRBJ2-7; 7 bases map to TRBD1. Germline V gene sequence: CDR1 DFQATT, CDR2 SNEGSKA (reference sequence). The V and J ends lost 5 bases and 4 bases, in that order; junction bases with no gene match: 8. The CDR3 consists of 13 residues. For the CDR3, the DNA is TGCAGTGCTTCGACAGGGCCCGGGTACGAGCAGTACGTC. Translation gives CSASTGPGYEQYV.

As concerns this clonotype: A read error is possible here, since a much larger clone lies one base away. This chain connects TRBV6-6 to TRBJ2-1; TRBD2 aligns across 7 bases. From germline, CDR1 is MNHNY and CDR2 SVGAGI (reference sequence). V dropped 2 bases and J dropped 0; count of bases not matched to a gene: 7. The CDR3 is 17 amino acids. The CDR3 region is CASSYMAGDRSYNEQFF. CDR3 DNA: TGTGCCAGCAGTTACATGGCGGGGGACCGCTCCTACAATGAGCAGTTCTTC.

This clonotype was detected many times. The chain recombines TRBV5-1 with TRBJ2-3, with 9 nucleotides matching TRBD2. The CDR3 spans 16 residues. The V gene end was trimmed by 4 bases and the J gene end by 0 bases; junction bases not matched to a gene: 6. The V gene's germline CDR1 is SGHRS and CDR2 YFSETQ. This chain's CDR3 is CASSKGLADSTDTQYF. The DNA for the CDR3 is TGCGCCAGCAGCAAGGGACTAGCAGATAGCACAGATACGCAGTATTTT.

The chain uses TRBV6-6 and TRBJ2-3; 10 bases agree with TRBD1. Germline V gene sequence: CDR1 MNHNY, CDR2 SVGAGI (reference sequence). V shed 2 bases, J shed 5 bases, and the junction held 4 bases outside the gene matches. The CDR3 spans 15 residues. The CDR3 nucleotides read TGTGCCAGCAGTTACGTCGGACAGGGGGTAGATACGCAGTATTTT. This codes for CASSYVGQGVDTQYF.

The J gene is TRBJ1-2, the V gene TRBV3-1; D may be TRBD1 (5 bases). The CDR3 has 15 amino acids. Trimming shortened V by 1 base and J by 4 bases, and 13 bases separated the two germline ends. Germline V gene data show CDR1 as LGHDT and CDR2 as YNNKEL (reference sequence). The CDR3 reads CASSQGRGEVYGYTF. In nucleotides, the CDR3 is TGTGCCAGCAGCCAAGGTCGGGGGGAGGTCTATGGCTACACCTTC.

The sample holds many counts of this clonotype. CDR3 region: CSARSTGRYYTGELFF. The CDR3 region has the DNA TGCAGTGCCCGATCCACCGGACGGTATTACACCGGGGAGCTGTTTTTT. This chain connects TRBV20-1 to TRBJ2-2; D is unresolved. The V gene's germline CDR1 is DFQATT and CDR2 SNEGSKA (reference sequence). The CDR3 is 16 residues long. The V and J ends lost 6 bases and 3 bases respectively, with 20 bases between them.

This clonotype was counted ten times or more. CDR3 loop: CATSRDGQSYNEQFF. DNA of the CDR3: TGTGCCACCAGCAGAGATGGCCAATCCTACAATGAGCAGTTCTTC. This chain joins TRBV15 and TRBJ2-1; D is unresolved. Germline CDR1 reads LNHNV; CDR2 reads YYDKDF (reference sequence). V dropped 0 bases and J dropped 1 base, with 7 bases sitting between them. The CDR3 sequence is 15 residues long.

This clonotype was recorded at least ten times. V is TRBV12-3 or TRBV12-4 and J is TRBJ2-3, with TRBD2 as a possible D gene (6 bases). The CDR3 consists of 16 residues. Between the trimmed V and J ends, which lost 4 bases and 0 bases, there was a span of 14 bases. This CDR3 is CASSSSAGPSTDTQYF. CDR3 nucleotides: TGTGCCAGCAGTTCCTCAGCGGGCCCTAGCACAGATACGCAGTATTTT.

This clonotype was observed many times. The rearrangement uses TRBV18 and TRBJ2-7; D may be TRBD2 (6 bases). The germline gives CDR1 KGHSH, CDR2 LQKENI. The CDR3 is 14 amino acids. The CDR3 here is CASSQMEGSYEHYV. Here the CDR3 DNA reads TGTGCCAGCTCCCAGATGGAGGGTTCCTACGAGCATTACGTC.

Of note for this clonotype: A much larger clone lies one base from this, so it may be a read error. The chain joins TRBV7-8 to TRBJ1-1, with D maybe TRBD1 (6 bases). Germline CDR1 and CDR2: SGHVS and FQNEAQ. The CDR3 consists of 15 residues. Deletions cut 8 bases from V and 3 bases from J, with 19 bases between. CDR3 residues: CASGQGTGAYTEAFF. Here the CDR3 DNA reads TGTGCCAGCGGCCAAGGGACGGGGGCCTACACTGAAGCTTTCTTT.